This T cell receptor (beta chain) was retrieved from a study of CD8 T cells in ankylosing spondylitis. Library preparation for TCR beta used quantitative 5'-RACE with molecular barcodes. TCRdb re-called the 5' RACE reads through MiXCR, storing one row per CDR3 protein. The sample lists 750,000 to 850,000 distinct CDR3 sequences; approximately 12% were seen once. Study observations and caveats: In ankylosing spondylitis blood, a motif of roughly 8 highly homologous TCR beta variants appeared characteristic.

This clonotype was counted at least ten times. Its antigen is currently unknown. Germline V gene sequence: CDR1 DFQATT, CDR2 SNEGSKA (reference sequence). The CDR3 consists of 15 residues. V lost 2 bases and J 5 bases, leaving 16 bases between the germline ends. This receptor was identified in a male donor with ankylosing spondylitis. The chain couples TRBV20-1 to TRBJ2-1, with D perhaps assigned TRBD1 or TRBD2 (5 bases each). The sequenced sample consisted of blood, either unsorted or a sorted T cell fraction (not recorded which). The CDR3 loop is CSARLRGRVDNEQFF. The CDR3 DNA reads TGCAGTGCTAGACTACGGGGACGGGTCGACAATGAGCAGTTCTTC.